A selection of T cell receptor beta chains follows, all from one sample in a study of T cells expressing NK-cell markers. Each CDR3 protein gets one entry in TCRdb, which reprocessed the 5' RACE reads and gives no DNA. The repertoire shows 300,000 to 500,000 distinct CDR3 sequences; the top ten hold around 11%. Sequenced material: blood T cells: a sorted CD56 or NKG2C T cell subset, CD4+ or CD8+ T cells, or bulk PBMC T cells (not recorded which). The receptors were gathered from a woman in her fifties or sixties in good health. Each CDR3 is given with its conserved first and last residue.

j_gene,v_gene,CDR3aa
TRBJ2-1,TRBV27,CATAGLAGTNEQFF
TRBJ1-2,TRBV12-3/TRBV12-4,CASRKYRGIGDRGEFLYGYTF
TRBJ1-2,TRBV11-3,CASSEGGTAYGYTF
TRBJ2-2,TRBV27,CASSLWSGEFTGELFF
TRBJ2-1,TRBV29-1,CSAASGGQYNEQFF
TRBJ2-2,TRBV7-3,CASSKSGRAAGELFF
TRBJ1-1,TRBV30,CAWSVYKNTEAFF
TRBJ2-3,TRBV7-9,CASSLGIVEKTDTQYF
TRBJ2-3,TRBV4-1,CASSPWATDTQYF
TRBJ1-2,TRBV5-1,CASSVQGQGRGGYTF